Presented here are 24 T cell receptor beta chains from one specimen sequenced in a study of cytotoxic CD8 clonotypes in ibrutinib-treated CLL (dated by TCRdb to the early 2020s). The library was made by the immunoSEQ multiplex PCR assay. TCRdb limited this immuneACCESS table to in-frame rearrangements with V and J called. A share of clones is missing; checked studies link under half to unresolved V genes, and the rest is unexplained. Across this sample there are over 100,000 clones, with 75% to 90% seen only once. Roughly 1.9% of the sample goes to the ten largest clones. The time point label, as the study defines it: approximately 2 years on ibrutinib. Sequenced here: PBMCs, sampled after 24 months of ibrutinib treatment. All receptors come from a human donor with chronic lymphocytic leukemia.

The rearrangement uses TRBV5-6 and TRBJ1-3; the D is unclear. CDR1 is SGHDT, CDR2 YYEEEE, per germline. Trimming cost V 1 base and J 0 bases, with 8 bases left between them. This CDR3 has 15 amino acids. The CDR3 sequence is CASSLRPLSGNTIYF. The CDR3 region has the DNA TGTGCCAGCAGCTTGCGGCCTCTCTCTGGAAACACCATATATTTT.

The rearrangement uses TRBV29-1 and TRBJ2-7; the D gene could be TRBD1 or TRBD2 (5 bases each). The CDR3 covers 13 residues. CDR1 and CDR2 (germline): SQVTM, ANQGSEA. V lost 4 bases and J lost 2, with 12 bases in between. CDR3 in amino acids: CSVVRGRAYEQYF. In DNA, the CDR3 is TGCAGCGTTGTACGGGGACGAGCCTACGAGCAGTACTTC.

The genes are TRBV5-8 and TRBJ2-1; 11 bases agree with TRBD1. This CDR3 is 15 amino acids long. Per the germline V gene, CDR1 is SGHTS and CDR2 is YDEGEE. V lost 4 bases and J lost 3; bases outside the gene matches: 3. For the CDR3, the DNA is TGTGCCAGCAGCAAGGGACAGGGGGACTACAATGAGCAGTTCTTC. Its protein is CASSKGQGDYNEQFF.

The chain recombines TRBV7-9 with TRBJ2-3, with 9 nucleotides matching TRBD2. With 5 bases clipped from V and 2 bases from J, the junction kept 11 bases outside the gene matches. Germline V CDR1 and CDR2: SEHNR, FQNEAQ (reference sequence). This CDR3 contains 17 residues. The CDR3 bases are TGTGCCAGCAGCCAGGGGGTCCTAGCGGGACTCACAGATACGCAGTATTTT. It encodes CASSQGVLAGLTDTQYF.

This chain connects TRBV28 to TRBJ1-4; TRBD1 matches 11 bases. This CDR3 is built from 16 residues. Per the germline V gene, CDR1 is MDHEN and CDR2 is SYDVKM. V was clipped by 5 bases and J by 8 bases; unmatched bases: 10. This CDR3 reads CASSGDRGAPREKLFF. In nucleotides, the CDR3 is TGTGCCAGCAGTGGGGACAGGGGGGCCCCTAGAGAAAAACTGTTTTTT.

The table lists this clone with many counts. This rearrangement joins TRBV28 to TRBJ1-2, with 10 nucleotides matching TRBD1. The CDR3 is 14 amino acids. From germline, CDR1 is MDHEN and CDR2 SYDVKM. With 6 bases clipped from V and 8 bases from J, the junction kept 9 bases outside the gene matches. Written as DNA, the CDR3 is TGTGCCAGCAGCCCGGGACAGGGGAGATTAGGCTACACCTTC. Protein: CASSPGQGRLGYTF.

This clone was observed a few times. V usage is TRBV6-5 and J usage is TRBJ2-1; D not certain. Trimming cost V 8 bases and J 7 bases, with 9 bases left between them. Germline lookup yields CDR1 MNHEY and CDR2 SVGAGI. The CDR3 length is 11 residues. In DNA form, the CDR3 reads TGTGCCAGCGCTTCCGTGAATGAGCAGTTCTTC. Its protein is CASASVNEQFF.

V and J are TRBV9 and TRBJ1-2, with TRBD1 as a possible D gene (6 bases). The V gene's germline CDR1 is SGDLS and CDR2 YYNGEE. The CDR3 is 13 amino acids. Trimming cost V 0 bases and J 4 bases, with 7 bases left between them. As DNA, the CDR3 is TGTGCCAGCAGCGTAGGGACAGTCTATGGCTACACCTTC. Translating gives CASSVGTVYGYTF.

DNA for the CDR3: TGTGCCAGCAGCTTAGGGACTAGCGGGCCAGTTGATACGCAGTATTTT. Encoded protein: CASSLGTSGPVDTQYF. This rearrangement joins TRBV14 to TRBJ2-3; 12 bases are shared with TRBD2. Trimming cost V 5 bases and J 6 bases; bases outside gene matches: 9. CDR3 length: 16 residues. CDR1 and CDR2 from the germline V gene are SGHDN and FVKESK.

This clone was detected only a few times. This chain joins TRBV14 and TRBJ2-4; 9 nucleotides agree with TRBD2. V gave up 3 bases and J gave up 11 bases; unmatched junction bases: 2. The V gene's germline CDR1 is SGHDN and CDR2 FVKESK. CDR3 length: 12 residues. The DNA of the CDR3 is TGTGCCAGCAGCCAGCAGCGGGGGGTTCAGTACTTC. It specifies CASSQQRGVQYF. Complete variable domain (other parts from reference TRBV14 and TRBJ2-4): EAGVTQFPSHSVIEKGQTVTLRCDPISGHDNLYWYRRVMGKEIKFLLHFVKESKQDESGMPNNRFLAERTGGTYSTLKVQPAELEDSGVYFCASSQQRGVQYFGAGTRLSVL.

The chain couples TRBV5-1 to TRBJ2-1; TRBD1 matches at 12 bases. Trimming took 6 bases from V and 9 from J; bases not matched to a gene: 10. Per the germline V gene, CDR1 is SGHRS and CDR2 is YFSETQ. The length of the CDR3 is 15 residues. CDR3 sequence (DNA): TGCGCCAGCACCCAAGGGACAGGGGGCCGGGTTGAGCAGTTCTTC. Translation: CASTQGTGGRVEQFF.

For the CDR3, the DNA is TGCGCCAGCAGTCAGGACACAGGGGAAGAAAGGCAGTACTTC. Its translation: CASSQDTGEERQYF. This sequence joins TRBV5-1 and TRBJ2-7; 7 bases are shared with TRBD1. This CDR3 comprises 14 residues. V lost 5 bases to trimming and J lost 9 bases; unmatched junction nucleotides: 14. In germline, CDR1 is SGHRS, CDR2 YFSETQ.

The chain is built from TRBV7-2 and TRBJ2-7; D might be TRBD1 (6 bases). V was pared by 2 bases and J by 3 bases, with 8 bases between. CDR1 and CDR2 (germline): SGHTA, FQGNSA. There are 13 residues in the CDR3. CDR3 region: CASSLRTDYEQYF. The CDR3 bases are TGTGCCAGCAGCTTAAGGACAGACTACGAGCAGTACTTC.

This rearrangement joins TRBV9 to TRBJ1-3; 10 bases match TRBD1. V shed 4 bases, J shed 3 bases, and the junction held 4 bases outside the gene matches. Germline V gene sequence: CDR1 SGDLS, CDR2 YYNGEE. CDR3 length equals 15 residues. CDR3 bases: TGTGCCAGCAGCCCGAGGACAGGGGGTGGAAACACCATATATTTT. It translates to CASSPRTGGGNTIYF.

The sample holds one count of this clone. V is TRBV18 and J is TRBJ2-2, with 10 bases fitting TRBD1. Trimming took 3 bases from V and 4 from J; bases not matched to a gene: 8. The V gene's germline CDR1 is KGHSH and CDR2 LQKENI. This CDR3 is built from 17 residues. The CDR3 DNA is TGTGCCAGCTCACCCAAGGGACAGGGGTCCATCACCGGGGAGCTGTTTTTT. It encodes CASSPKGQGSITGELFF.

The chain combines TRBV2 with TRBJ1-5, with 10 bases fitting TRBD1. This CDR3 is 15 amino acids long. In germline, CDR1 is SNHLY, CDR2 FYNNEI. V shed 7 bases and J 4 bases; nucleotides not matched to a gene: 7. This CDR3 is CASMAQDRGNQPQHF. In DNA form, the CDR3 reads TGTGCCAGCATGGCCCAGGACAGGGGGAATCAGCCCCAGCATTTT.

Comments on this clone: In the same sample, other DNA sequences code for this CDR3. The rearrangement links TRBV7-2 to TRBJ2-7; TRBD1 aligns across 7 bases. From germline, CDR1 is SGHTA and CDR2 FQGNSA. Trimming cost V 1 base and J 3 bases; bases outside gene matches: 6. The CDR3 has 15 amino acids. CDR3 sequence: CASSLGQGTVYEQYF. CDR3 nucleotides: TGTGCCAGCAGCTTAGGACAGGGCACCGTCTACGAGCAGTACTTC.

The chain recombines TRBV6-5 with TRBJ2-7; D unresolved. The CDR3 extends over 14 amino acids. The germline V gene encodes CDR1 MNHEY and CDR2 SVGAGI. V shed 6 bases and J shed 7 bases, with 19 bases lying between them. The CDR3 here is CASRGPKAWVEQYF. CDR3 DNA: TGTGCCAGCAGGGGCCCAAAAGCTTGGGTAGAGCAGTACTTC.

Notes on this clone: At one end the junction does not follow the germline gene, possibly because of a read error. The chain joins TRBV7-7 to TRBJ2-1; 8 bases map to TRBD2. Germline assignment: CDR1 SSHAT and CDR2 FNYEAQ (reference sequence). The CDR3 runs 15 residues. The CDR3 protein is CASSASGSPVNEQFF. The CDR3 DNA reads as TGTGCTAGCAGCGCGAGCGGGAGTCCGGTCAATGAGCAGTTCTTC.

This chain links TRBV15 with TRBJ1-4, with 7 bases matching TRBD1. This CDR3 contains 17 residues. J lost 0 bases, V lost 5 bases, and 9 bases had no gene match. Germline V CDR1 and CDR2: LNHNV, YYDKDF (reference sequence). In nucleotides, the CDR3 is TGTGCCACCAGCCGTTGGACAGGCAGCACAACTAATGAAAAACTGTTTTTT. As protein: CATSRWTGSTTNEKLFF.

The DNA for the CDR3 is TGTGCCAGTAGTAGCTACAATGAGCAGTTCTTC. This translates into CASSSYNEQFF. The rearrangement joins TRBV19 to TRBJ2-1; D call uncertain. V shed 4 bases and J shed 3 bases, with 1 base lying between them. This CDR3 is 11 amino acids long. The germline V gene encodes CDR1 LNHDA and CDR2 SQIVND (reference sequence).

The chain couples TRBV6-4 to TRBJ2-1; D gene uncertain. Trimming removed 3 bases from V and 9 bases from J, with 12 bases in between. Germline V gives CDR1 MRHNA, CDR2 SNTAGT. CDR3 length: 13 residues. The CDR3, as DNA: TGTGCCAGCAGTGAAGGCGTGTATACTGAGCAGTTCTTC. Translated: CASSEGVYTEQFF.

This rearrangement joins TRBV6-5 to TRBJ1-2; D perhaps matches TRBD1 (5 bases). CDR1 and CDR2 from the germline V gene are MNHEY and SVGAGI. The CDR3 is 12 amino acids. Trimming removed 5 bases at V and 10 bases at J, with 14 bases between. The CDR3 protein is CASSPSGVYYTF. The CDR3 DNA follows: TGTGCCAGCAGTCCTTCGGGGGTGTACTACACCTTC.

The DNA of the CDR3 is TGCGCCAGCAGCCAAGATTGGGGGAAAGAGACCCAGTACTTC. It specifies CASSQDWGKETQYF. The rearrangement uses TRBV4-3 and TRBJ2-5, with D perhaps TRBD1 or TRBD2 (5 bases each). Between the trimmed V and J ends, which lost 0 bases and 3 bases, there was a span of 8 bases. The CDR3 spans 14 residues. Germline V gene lookup returns CDR1 LGHNA and CDR2 YSLEER.